This T cell receptor (beta chain) came from a study of regulatory T cells in long-lasting Graves disease. Study background: The antithyroid drugs taken by newly diagnosed Graves' patients had been used for under 3 months.

Regarding time point: newly diagnosed GD, antithyroid drugs for less than 3 months. From RNA extracted from PBMCs, the TCR library was made. In each case, Graves' disease was diagnosed per American Thyroid Association guidelines. This CDR3 comprises 16 residues. Germline lookup yields CDR1 LGHNA and CDR2 YSLEER. Losses at the gene ends were 4 bases for V and 1 base for J; bases not matched to a gene: 7. A word on this clonotype: Its antigen is undetermined.

Points from the study as a whole: Persistent disease showed a preference for TRBV28, TRBJ1-2 and TRBJ2-5.

To make TCR beta libraries, researchers used iRepertoire HTBI primers and Arm-PCR of CDR3 regions. MiXCR, run by TCRdb on the multiplex PCR reads, gives a single entry per CDR3 protein. Of some 490,000 distinct CDR3 sequences in the sample, approximately 12% were seen once. These data are also associated with another study on T cells in Graves' hyperthyroidism and ophthalmopathy.

This sequence was found in a woman aged 25 to 39 with Graves disease. The J gene is TRBJ1-1, the V gene TRBV4-3, with 9 bases matching TRBD1. The sample consisted of peripheral blood mononuclear cells (PBMCs), taken at new diagnosis, from a patient treated with antithyroid drugs. The CDR3 loop is CASSRVQGAGNTEAFF. The CDR3 nucleotides read TGCGCCAGCAGCCGGGTACAGGGGGCGGGGAACACTGAAGCTTTCTTT.